The 23 T cell receptor beta chains below all came from one sample that was sequenced in a study of regulatory T cells in long-lasting Graves disease. The time point is: newly diagnosed GD, antithyroid drugs for less than 3 months. Extracted PBMC RNA gave rise to the TCR library. Investigators prepared the TCR beta libraries by applying iRepertoire HTBI primers and Arm-PCR of CDR3 regions. TCRdb re-derived calls from the multiplex PCR reads in MiXCR, one entry per CDR3 protein. The sample lists 450,000 to 700,000 distinct CDR3 sequences, approximately 15% seen once, with roughly a tenth in the top ten. These data are also associated with another study on T cells in Graves' hyperthyroidism and ophthalmopathy.

The material was peripheral blood mononuclear cells (PBMCs), obtained at new diagnosis, from a patient treated with antithyroid drugs. Receptor source: a young man with Graves disease.

This clonotype was seen ten or more times. The chain carries TRBV7-9 and TRBJ2-7; D gene unclear. This CDR3 region has 11 residues. V dropped 5 bases and J dropped 3 bases, with 5 bases sitting between them. Per the germline V gene, CDR1 is SEHNR and CDR2 is FQNEAQ (reference sequence). CDR3 bases: TGTGCCAGCAGCACCAACTACGAGCAGTACTTC. Its translation is CASSTNYEQYF.

This clonotype was seen many times. The chain couples TRBV11-2 to TRBJ2-1; D is uncertain. Per the germline V gene, CDR1 is SGHAT and CDR2 is FQNNGV. CDR3 length: 14 residues. With 4 bases removed from V and 4 bases from J, the gap between germline ends came to 11 bases. CDR3 residues: CASSSLTGYNEQFF. Written as DNA, the CDR3 is TGTGCCAGCAGCTCCCTGACGGGTTACAATGAGCAGTTCTTC.

The table lists this clonotype with many counts. DNA of the CDR3: TGTGCCAGCAGTGACCCCCCGGGGGCGGGAGTTAACACCGGGGAGCTGTTTTTT. Its translation: CASSDPPGAGVNTGELFF. The chain uses TRBV2 and TRBJ2-2, with D maybe TRBD2 (7 bases). Between the trimmed V and J ends, which lost 3 bases and 2 bases, there was a span of 19 bases. CDR1 is SNHLY, CDR2 FYNNEI, per germline. This CDR3 region has 18 residues.

As regards this clonotype: This CDR3 is missing its conserved last phenylalanine or tryptophan, likely due to a read error. The chain links TRBV6-5 to TRBJ2-5; D possibly corresponds to TRBD2 (5 bases). The CDR3 sequence is 16 residues long. The germline CDR1 and CDR2 sequences are MNHEY and SVGAGI. Trimming took 2 bases from V and 5 from J, leaving 18 bases between them. CDR3 protein: CASSYGELGGLETQYS. CDR3 DNA: TGTGCCAGCAGTTACGGGGAACTAGGTGGATTGGAGACCCAGTACTCC.

This clonotype was observed many times. The genes are TRBV20-1 and TRBJ2-3; 7 bases agree with TRBD1. There are 15 residues in the CDR3. Germline V gene lookup returns CDR1 DFQATT and CDR2 SNEGSKA (reference sequence). V gave up 5 bases and J gave up 2 bases; unmatched junction bases: 10. The DNA of the CDR3 is TGCAGTGCTTCCAAGGGGGCCGCCTCCACAGATACGCAGTATTTT. Amino acids: CSASKGAASTDTQYF.

In its sample, this clonotype was seen many times. The V gene is TRBV20-1, the J gene TRBJ2-7, with 8 bases fitting TRBD2. The CDR3 sequence is 12 residues long. The germline V gene has CDR1 DFQATT and CDR2 SNEGSKA (reference sequence). J was trimmed by 3 bases and V by 7 bases; bases with no gene match: 5. The CDR3 sequence: CSGIAGIYEQYF. Written as DNA, the CDR3 is TGCAGTGGTATAGCGGGAATCTACGAGCAGTACTTC.

The sample holds many counts of this clonotype. V usage is TRBV2 and J usage is TRBJ2-1; possibly TRBD1 for D (5 bases). The tail of the sequence fits TRBJ2-5 better, so the J call may be wrong. Germline V gene lookup returns CDR1 SNHLY and CDR2 FYNNEI. The CDR3 is 13 amino acids. The CDR3 spells CASSDSQGETQYF. The CDR3, as DNA: TGTGCCAGCAGTGATTCGCAGGGAGAGACCCAGTACTTC.

This clonotype was counted many times. The V gene is TRBV29-1, the J gene TRBJ2-6, with D hard to call. Germline CDR1 SQVTM, CDR2 ANQGSEA. V lost 5 bases, J lost 0 bases, and 5 bases lay in between. This CDR3 is built from 13 residues. CDR3 in amino acids: CSVRVSGANVLTF. The DNA for the CDR3 is TGCAGCGTTCGAGTCTCTGGGGCCAACGTCCTGACTTTC.

This clonotype was counted ten times or more. The rearrangement links TRBV2 to TRBJ1-4; D not resolved. Germline CDR1 SNHLY, CDR2 FYNNEI. This CDR3 is built from 13 residues. V was pared by 4 bases and J by 5 bases, with 8 bases between. The CDR3 DNA follows: TGTGCCAGCAGTGGCCCCCTCAATGAAAAACTGTTTTTT. Translated, it gives CASSGPLNEKLFF.

The gene calls are TRBV20-1 and TRBJ1-2, with D unclear. CDR1 and CDR2 from the germline V gene are DFQATT and SNEGSKA (reference sequence). The germline V and J ends were trimmed by 3 bases and 8 bases, with 13 bases remaining between them. The CDR3 covers 12 residues. The CDR3 spells CSARAPRRGYTF. The CDR3 nucleotides read TGCAGTGCTAGGGCCCCAAGAAGGGGCTACACCTTC.

This clonotype was detected a few times. J is TRBJ2-7 and V is TRBV5-1, with D possibly matching TRBD2 (5 bases). The CDR3 covers 13 residues. The V gene's germline CDR1 is SGHRS and CDR2 YFSETQ. Deletions cut 7 bases from V and 3 bases from J, with 14 bases between. CDR3 residues: CASGVSENYEQYF. DNA for the CDR3: TGCGCCAGCGGGGTTAGCGAGAACTACGAGCAGTACTTC.

This clonotype was recorded many times. The V call is TRBV5-1, the J call TRBJ2-7; 7 bases match TRBD2. The V and J ends lost 4 bases and 7 bases, in that order; junction bases with no gene match: 14. The CDR3 is 15 residues long. CDR1 is SGHRS, CDR2 YFSETQ, per germline. CDR3 protein: CASSSGAGSGEEQYF. For the CDR3, the DNA is TGCGCCAGCAGCAGCGGGGCCGGTAGTGGAGAGGAGCAGTACTTC.

Concerning this clonotype: This sequence may be a read error, since a much larger clone differs from it by one base. The rearrangement uses TRBV29-1 and TRBJ2-3; a weak D match, TRBD2 (6 bases). V lost 7 bases and J 2 bases, leaving 22 bases between the germline ends. There are 16 residues in the CDR3. The germline V gene encodes CDR1 SQVTM and CDR2 ANQGSEA. CDR3 nucleotide sequence: TGCAGCGCTGAGGGCTACGACGGGGGAGTCACAGATACGCAGTATTTT. This sequence encodes CSAEGYDGGVTDTQYF.

This clonotype appeared many times. The chain is built from TRBV3-1 and TRBJ2-1; D not certain. This CDR3 spans 15 amino acids. Germline CDR1 and CDR2: LGHDT and YNNKEL (reference sequence). The V end lost 3 bases, the J end lost 6 bases, and 15 bases lay between the germline ends. In DNA, the CDR3 is TGTGCCAGCAGCCAGGACCTCTTATCGGGCAATGAGCAGTTCTTC. The encoded protein is CASSQDLLSGNEQFF.

This clonotype appeared many times. The CDR3 here is CASSLVGRNTEAFF. The CDR3, as DNA: TGTGCCAGCAGCTTAGTAGGCAGAAACACTGAAGCTTTCTTT. The chain has TRBV11-2 and TRBJ1-1, with D hard to call. Per germline, CDR1 SGHAT and CDR2 FQNNGV. This CDR3 has 14 residues. Trimming shortened V by 1 base and J by 2 bases, and 8 bases separated the two germline ends.

This chain joins TRBV4-1 and TRBJ1-3; D is uncertain. From germline, CDR1 is MGHRA and CDR2 YSYEKL. The CDR3 has 16 residues. The V end lost 0 bases, the J end lost 4 bases, and 13 bases lay between the germline ends. DNA of the CDR3: TGCGCCAGCAGCCAAGAGGGCTGGGCGAGAGGAAACACCATATATTTT. Protein sequence: CASSQEGWARGNTIYF.

In the case of this clonotype: Possible read error: a much larger clone is one base away. This chain joins TRBV2 and TRBJ2-7, with 11 bases lining up with TRBD2. The CDR3 has 15 residues. After removal of 6 bases from V and 7 bases from J, the junction contained 11 bases not matched to a gene. Germline V gene lookup returns CDR1 SNHLY and CDR2 FYNNEI. This CDR3 is CASSKTSGSINEQYF. CDR3 in DNA: TGTGCCAGCAGCAAAACTAGCGGGAGTATCAATGAGCAGTACTTC.

This chain joins TRBV5-4 and TRBJ2-2; 16 bases line up with TRBD2. Germline V lookup: CDR1 SGHNT, CDR2 YYREEE (reference sequence). The trim removed 5 bases at V and 5 bases at J, leaving 9 bases unmatched. This CDR3 is 18 amino acids long. The CDR3 DNA is TGTGCCAGCAGTGGGACTAGCGGGAGGGGAATTTCAACCGGGGAGCTGTTTTTT. Its protein is CASSGTSGRGISTGELFF. The full variable domain, rest sourced from reference TRBV5-4 and TRBJ2-2, is ETGVTQSPTHLIKTRGQQVTLRCSSQSGHNTVSWYQQALGQGPQFIFQYYREEENGRGNFPPRFSGLQFPNYSSELNVNALELDDSALYLCASSGTSGRGISTGELFFGEGSRLTVL.

This clonotype was recorded many times. V is TRBV5-1 and J is TRBJ2-7; weak D call: TRBD2 (5 bases). The germline CDR1 and CDR2 sequences are SGHRS and YFSETQ. CDR3 size: 14 residues. V was trimmed by 0 bases and J by 1 base, leaving 8 bases between them. CDR3 bases: TGCGCCAGCAGCTTGGACAGACTATCCTACGAGCAGTACTTC. This gives the protein CASSLDRLSYEQYF.

There are a few counts of this clonotype. This chain joins TRBV5-5 and TRBJ2-3; 14 bases align to TRBD2. Germline V gene sequence: CDR1 SGHKS, CDR2 YYEKEE (reference sequence). J gave up 6 bases and V 4 bases, and 7 bases lay outside the gene matches. There are 16 residues in the CDR3. The CDR3 here is CASSRGLAGGGDTQYF. The CDR3 DNA follows: TGTGCCAGCAGCCGCGGACTAGCGGGAGGTGGCGATACGCAGTATTTT.

This clonotype was seen at least ten times. The chain recombines TRBV2 with TRBJ2-7, with no clear D. Germline assignment: CDR1 SNHLY and CDR2 FYNNEI. V was trimmed by 9 bases and J by 3 bases, leaving 9 bases between them. The CDR3 extends over 11 amino acids. CDR3 nucleotide sequence: TGTGCCAGTACGGCCGTCTACGAGCAGTACTTC. Translating it yields CASTAVYEQYF.

The chain uses TRBV30 and TRBJ2-7; D is unclear. The CDR3 has 11 residues. Germline V CDR1 and CDR2: GTSNPN, SVGIG (reference sequence). Trimming took 2 bases from V and 3 from J, leaving 5 bases between them. Written as DNA, the CDR3 is TGTGCCTGGAGTATTTACTACGAGCAGTACTTC. As protein: CAWSIYYEQYF.

The genes are TRBV9 and TRBJ2-3; D is undetermined. Germline assignment: CDR1 SGDLS and CDR2 YYNGEE. The CDR3 length is 11 residues. The ends were cut back, 0 bases at V and 6 bases at J, with 2 bases in the middle. In nucleotides, the CDR3 is TGTGCCAGCAGCGTAGACGATACGCAGTATTTT. This encodes CASSVDDTQYF.